Below, 20 T cell receptor beta chains from the same sample are listed, as sequenced in a study of T cells in Graves' hyperthyroidism and ophthalmopathy. What was amplified from RNA transcripts were TCR beta CDR3 regions. HTBI primers drove first-round RT-PCR of the TCR CDR3. One entry per CDR3 protein, called by TCRdb with MiXCR from the multiplex PCR reads. The sample includes roughly 840,000 distinct CDR3 sequences, more than 30% of them seen just once. The sample comprised blood. Receptors were obtained from a man aged 18-30 years with Graves' hyperthyroidism.

The rearrangement uses TRBV5-1 and TRBJ1-1; D remains ambiguous. Looked up from germline, CDR1 is SGHRS and CDR2 is YFSETQ. This CDR3 has 16 residues. Trimming stripped 3 bases from V and 3 bases from J, with 18 bases between. CDR3 in DNA: TGCGCCAGCAGCTCCGAACGTCAGGATCCCTACACTGAAGCTTTCTTT. It is translated as CASSSERQDPYTEAFF.

The rearrangement joins TRBV3-1 to TRBJ1-5; D not certain. Germline V gives CDR1 LGHDT, CDR2 YNNKEL (reference sequence). V dropped 5 bases and J dropped 5 bases, with 10 bases sitting between them. This CDR3 has 13 amino acids. CDR3 region: CASSSRRYQPQHF. The CDR3 coding sequence is TGTGCCAGCAGCTCGCGACGCTATCAGCCCCAGCATTTT.

This clonotype has more than one count but fewer than ten. The chain combines TRBV3-1 with TRBJ2-5; weak D call: TRBD2 (6 bases). With 3 bases removed from V and 7 bases from J, the gap between germline ends came to 15 bases. The CDR3 contains 14 residues. Germline loops: CDR1 LGHDT, CDR2 YNNKEL (reference sequence). The CDR3 DNA follows: TGTGCCAGCAGCCAGCAAGCGGGTTCGGGGACCCAGTACTTC. Protein: CASSQQAGSGTQYF.

CDR3 sequence (DNA): TGTGCCAGCAGCCCCTGGGACAGGGGTCTCCCTTATGGCTACACCTTC. Protein sequence: CASSPWDRGLPYGYTF. This chain uses TRBV7-9 with TRBJ1-2; 10 bases fit TRBD1. Germline V gene data show CDR1 as SEHNR and CDR2 as FQNEAQ (reference sequence). Trimming removed 5 bases from V and 5 bases from J; junction bases left unmatched: 11. The length of the CDR3 is 16 residues.

This clonotype was seen many times. The chain is built from TRBV15 and TRBJ1-6; D not resolved. The CDR3 is 15 residues long. V was shortened by 0 bases and J by 9 bases, with 12 bases between the two germline ends. The germline V gene has CDR1 LNHNV and CDR2 YYDKDF (reference sequence). The CDR3 protein is CATSRDLAGPSPLHF. CDR3 sequence (DNA): TGTGCCACCAGCAGAGATCTGGCAGGACCTTCACCCCTCCACTTT.

V usage is TRBV29-1 and J usage is TRBJ2-7, with D unclear. The CDR3 is 12 amino acids. Trimming stripped 7 bases from V and 2 bases from J, with 12 bases between. Germline CDR1 is SQVTM and CDR2 is ANQGSEA. CDR3 bases: TGCAGCGACCCGGACCAGGCCTACGAGCAGTACTTC. Translated, it gives CSDPDQAYEQYF.

This clonotype was found many times. The rearrangement joins TRBV29-1 to TRBJ2-2, with 7 positions matching TRBD2. V lost 7 bases to trimming and J lost 7 bases; unmatched junction nucleotides: 9. In germline, CDR1 is SQVTM, CDR2 ANQGSEA. This CDR3 is 13 amino acids long. The CDR3 DNA is TGCAGCGCCTCTGATGGGGGGGGCGGGGAGCTGTTTTTT. The encoded protein is CSASDGGGGELFF.

CDR3 amino acids: CASSLEVSGTQHF. Here the CDR3 DNA reads TGTGCCAGCAGCTTAGAGGTCTCCGGGACCCAGCATTTT. This chain uses TRBV11-2 with TRBJ1-5; no reliable D call. CDR1 is SGHAT and CDR2 is FQNNGV in the germline V gene. The V gene lost 0 bases and the J gene lost 11 bases, with 11 bases spanning the gap. The CDR3 spans 13 residues.

The CDR3 DNA reads as TGTGCCAGCAGCTTCCGACAGGGCTTAAACTATGGCTACACCTTC. Protein product: CASSFRQGLNYGYTF. The chain uses TRBV5-8 and TRBJ1-2; 7 bases line up with TRBD1. Germline loops: CDR1 SGHTS, CDR2 YDEGEE. The length of the CDR3 is 15 residues. Unmatched junction bases numbered 6, after V lost 2 bases and J lost 2 bases.

In this sample, this clonotype turned up many times. The chain uses TRBV19 and TRBJ1-2; no definite D call. V dropped 5 bases and J dropped 7 bases, with 14 bases sitting between them. The CDR3 spans 13 residues. Per the germline V gene, CDR1 is LNHDA and CDR2 is SQIVND (reference sequence). The CDR3 here is CASSPRSAGGYTF. The CDR3 DNA reads TGTGCCAGTAGTCCCAGGTCCGCAGGTGGCTACACCTTC.

This clonotype was seen a handful of times. The chain carries TRBV7-9 and TRBJ2-7; TRBD1 matches 7 bases. The length of the CDR3 is 19 residues. Trimming took 0 bases from V and 1 from J; bases not matched to a gene: 15. In germline, CDR1 is SEHNR, CDR2 FQNEAQ (reference sequence). The DNA for the CDR3 is TGTGCCAGCAGCTTAGCTCACACTTCTCTCGGGACAGCATCCTACGAGCAGTACTTC. Its protein product is CASSLAHTSLGTASYEQYF.

Only a few counts were recorded for this clonotype. The chain uses TRBV12-3 or TRBV12-4 and TRBJ2-5; D remains ambiguous. The CDR3 extends over 14 amino acids. V shed 8 bases and J shed 0 bases, with 13 bases lying between them. The CDR3 sequence: CASSTGPDQETQYF. The CDR3 DNA reads as TGTGCCAGCTCCACCGGACCCGACCAAGAGACCCAGTACTTC.

The chain recombines TRBV5-1 with TRBJ2-2, with D perhaps matching TRBD1 (5 bases). Trimming removed 4 bases at V and 0 bases at J, with 7 bases between. Per the germline V gene, CDR1 is SGHRS and CDR2 is YFSETQ. This CDR3 spans 14 amino acids. CDR3 nucleotides: TGCGCCAGCAGCAGACAGTCGAACACCGGGGAGCTGTTTTTT. Its protein is CASSRQSNTGELFF.

There are many counts of this clonotype. The gene calls are TRBV7-9 and TRBJ2-7; weak D call: TRBD1 (5 bases). V was shortened by 4 bases and J by 4 bases, with 14 bases between the two germline ends. Germline assignment: CDR1 SEHNR and CDR2 FQNEAQ (reference sequence). This CDR3 region has 14 residues. In nucleotides, the CDR3 is TGTGCCAGCAGCTCCCCCGCGGACATGTACGAGCAGTACTTC. Amino acid sequence: CASSSPADMYEQYF.

This clonotype was detected only a few times. The chain recombines TRBV5-5 with TRBJ2-5; 7 nucleotides match TRBD1. This CDR3 comprises 16 residues. The V gene end was trimmed by 5 bases and the J gene end by 5 bases; junction bases not matched to a gene: 15. Germline V CDR1 and CDR2: SGHKS, YYEKEE (reference sequence). This CDR3 reads CASSHGAQGESETQYF. In nucleotides, the CDR3 is TGTGCCAGCAGTCACGGGGCGCAGGGGGAATCTGAGACCCAGTACTTC.

The chain has TRBV6-1 and TRBJ1-6, with 8 bases matching TRBD1. Germline CDR1 reads MNHNS; CDR2 reads SASEGT. The CDR3 consists of 14 residues. V shed 6 bases, J shed 9 bases, and the junction held 7 bases outside the gene matches. The CDR3 sequence is CASRGIQGGSPLHF. The CDR3 DNA reads as TGTGCCAGCAGGGGAATACAGGGGGGTTCACCCCTCCACTTT.

This clonotype was seen many times. This rearrangement joins TRBV19 to TRBJ1-5; D gene uncertain. The CDR3 consists of 12 residues. Between the trimmed V and J ends, which lost 5 bases and 7 bases, there was a span of 9 bases. The germline V gene encodes CDR1 LNHDA and CDR2 SQIVND (reference sequence). CDR3 nucleotides: TGTGCCAGTAGTTATAGGGCGCAGCCCCAGCATTTT. Translation: CASSYRAQPQHF. Together with reference TRBV19 and TRBJ1-5, the CDR3 gives the full variable domain: DGGITQSPKYLFRKEGQNVTLSCEQNLNHDAMYWYRQDPGQGLRLIYYSQIVNDFQKGDIAEGYSVSREKKESFPLTVTSAQKNPTAFYLCASSYRAQPQHFGDGTRLSIL.

The chain combines TRBV4-2 with TRBJ2-5; no reliable D call. Trimming removed 0 bases from V and 1 base from J, with 9 bases in between. Germline V CDR1 and CDR2: LGHNA, YNFKEQ. CDR3 length equals 15 residues. CDR3 region: CASSQDAVSQETQYF. The CDR3 bases are TGTGCCAGCAGCCAAGACGCAGTTAGCCAAGAGACCCAGTACTTC.

This clonotype was seen a handful of times. The V call is TRBV4-1, the J call TRBJ1-1; a weak D match, TRBD1 (6 bases). The V end lost 1 base, the J end lost 4 bases, and 10 bases lay between the germline ends. The CDR3 sequence is 14 residues long. CDR1 and CDR2 from the germline V gene are MGHRA and YSYEKL. CDR3: CASSQGTGFTEAFF. CDR3 in DNA: TGCGCCAGCAGCCAAGGAACAGGGTTCACTGAAGCTTTCTTT.

The rearrangement uses TRBV19 and TRBJ1-6, with D possibly being TRBD1 (6 bases). CDR1 and CDR2 (germline): LNHDA, SQIVND (reference sequence). This CDR3 spans 13 amino acids. V lost 2 bases, J lost 10 bases, and 9 bases lay in between. The DNA of the CDR3 is TGTGCCAGTAGTATAAAGGGGGACTCACCCCTCCACTTT. It codes for CASSIKGDSPLHF.